Each of the 17 T cell receptor beta chains below was sequenced from the same sample in a study of identical twins. MiXCR, applied by TCRdb to the 5' RACE reads, yields one record per CDR3 protein. The table has 520,000 or so distinct CDR3 sequences, 20% to 25% seen once; the top ten hold under 0.95%. In addition, the sample was reused for a study of T cells expressing NK-cell markers.

The sequenced material came from CD4+ T cells sorted from blood. The receptors originated from a woman between 18 and 29 years old in good health.

The chain joins TRBV6-1 to TRBJ1-5, with 7 positions matching TRBD1. Germline V gene lookup returns CDR1 MNHNS and CDR2 SASEGT. Losses at the gene ends were 6 bases for V and 2 bases for J; bases not matched to a gene: 7. This CDR3 comprises 15 residues. Here the CDR3 DNA reads TGTGCCAGCAGAGCACTCGGACAGGGCAATCAGCCCCAGCATTTT. It translates to CASRALGQGNQPQHF.

The chain employs TRBV20-1 and TRBJ1-4, with D possibly TRBD1 on 6 matching bases. CDR1 DFQATT and CDR2 SNEGSKA come from the germline V gene (reference sequence). The ends were cut back, 5 bases at V and 7 bases at J, with 17 bases in the middle. The CDR3 has 14 residues. Written as DNA, the CDR3 is TGCAGTGCTTACGACAGGCGTGGCGGTGAAAAACTGTTTTTT. This gives the protein CSAYDRRGGEKLFF.

This chain links TRBV2 with TRBJ2-5; D gene ambiguous. The ends were cut back, 1 base at V and 1 base at J, with 4 bases in the middle. Per germline, CDR1 SNHLY and CDR2 FYNNEI. The CDR3 is made up of 13 amino acids. The CDR3 DNA follows: TGTGCCAGCAGTGAAGGACTCCAAGAGACCCAGTACTTC. This codes for CASSEGLQETQYF.

The V and J genes are TRBV20-1 and TRBJ1-2, with D uncertain. Germline loops: CDR1 DFQATT, CDR2 SNEGSKA (reference sequence). Trimming took 0 bases from V and 4 from J, leaving 6 bases between them. The CDR3 is 12 amino acids. This CDR3 reads CSARDSGYGYTF. CDR3 DNA: TGCAGTGCTAGAGATAGCGGCTATGGCTACACCTTC.

V is TRBV20-1 and J is TRBJ2-7; a possible D gene is TRBD2 (7 bases). V was clipped by 3 bases and J by 0 bases, with 12 bases between them. Germline lookup yields CDR1 DFQATT and CDR2 SNEGSKA (reference sequence). The CDR3 contains 14 residues. CDR3 sequence: CSASPGGHSYEQYF. The CDR3 DNA follows: TGCAGTGCTAGTCCGGGGGGACACTCCTACGAGCAGTACTTC.

This clonotype was seen more than once but under ten times. CDR3 region: CASSRPGQGNTEAFF. CDR3 coding DNA: TGTGCCAGCAGTCGTCCGGGACAGGGGAACACTGAAGCTTTCTTT. This chain joins TRBV7-9 and TRBJ1-1; 9 nucleotides match TRBD1. Looked up from germline, CDR1 is SEHNR and CDR2 is FQNEAQ (reference sequence). There are 15 residues in the CDR3. The V segment lost 6 bases and the J segment 1 base; nucleotides outside the gene matches: 6.

This clonotype was seen only a few times. The gene calls are TRBV5-1 and TRBJ2-3; D is possibly TRBD2 (5 bases). With 4 bases removed from V and 4 bases from J, the gap between germline ends came to 13 bases. Germline V lookup: CDR1 SGHRS, CDR2 YFSETQ. The CDR3 is made up of 14 amino acids. CDR3 sequence reads: CASSPSDGADTQYF. In nucleotides, the CDR3 is TGCGCCAGCAGCCCATCCGACGGGGCAGATACGCAGTATTTT.

This clonotype was detected a few times. For the CDR3, the DNA is TGTGCCAGCAGCTTAGGAGGGAAAGGAGACTACAATGAGCAGTTCTTC. It yields the protein CASSLGGKGDYNEQFF. The chain has TRBV13 and TRBJ2-1; D gene ambiguous. Germline CDR1 and CDR2: PRHDT and FYEKMQ (reference sequence). This CDR3 is built from 16 residues. V lost 0 bases and J lost 3, with 12 bases in between.

This clonotype was seen ten or more times. The chain recombines TRBV7-9 with TRBJ1-1, with D possibly being TRBD1 (6 bases). CDR3 length: 14 amino acids. V lost 4 bases, J lost 0 bases, and 9 bases lay in between. Germline V lookup: CDR1 SEHNR, CDR2 FQNEAQ (reference sequence). Here the CDR3 reads CASSSDRLNTEAFF. Written as DNA, the CDR3 is TGTGCCAGCAGCTCCGACAGGCTGAACACTGAAGCTTTCTTT.

This clonotype was recorded a few times. The rearrangement links TRBV5-4 to TRBJ2-1, with D tentatively TRBD2 (6 bases). V lost 1 base and J lost 5, with 7 bases in between. CDR3 length: 13 amino acids. Germline V gives CDR1 SGHNT, CDR2 YYREEE (reference sequence). CDR3 nucleotides: TGTGCCAGCAGCTTGAGGACTAACAATGAGCAGTTCTTC. Encoded protein: CASSLRTNNEQFF.

This sequence joins TRBV6-5 and TRBJ1-1; D call uncertain. This CDR3 spans 12 amino acids. Trimming cost V 6 bases and J 4 bases, with 9 bases left between them. Germline CDR1 reads MNHEY; CDR2 reads SVGAGI. CDR3 DNA sequence: TGTGCCAGCAGGTCCTACGGCACTGAAGCTTTCTTT. This gives the protein CASRSYGTEAFF.

This clonotype was seen repeatedly, ten times or more. The rearrangement uses TRBV12-3 or TRBV12-4 and TRBJ2-2, with a weak D call TRBD1 (6 bases). Trimming cost V 6 bases and J 6 bases, with 11 bases left between them. This CDR3 region has 13 residues. The chain's CDR3 is CASRNRVAGELFF. The CDR3 DNA reads TGTGCCAGCAGAAACAGGGTGGCCGGGGAGCTGTTTTTT.

This clonotype was counted at least ten times. The V call is TRBV29-1, the J call TRBJ2-1; D gene unclear. The CDR3 is made up of 11 amino acids. The V gene lost 7 bases and the J gene lost 7 bases, with 11 bases spanning the gap. Germline assignment: CDR1 SQVTM and CDR2 ANQGSEA. For the CDR3, the DNA is TGCAGCGGCAAGGCGAGAAATGAGCAGTTCTTC. Its protein product is CSGKARNEQFF.

The chain carries TRBV6-2 or TRBV6-3 and TRBJ2-7; D remains unclear. The CDR3 contains 14 residues. V was pared by 7 bases and J by 1 base, with 14 bases between. Germline V CDR1 and CDR2: MNHEY, SVGEGT. CDR3 sequence reads: CASKRLATSYEQYF. The CDR3 region has the DNA TGTGCCAGCAAAAGACTTGCCACTTCCTACGAGCAGTACTTC.

The gene calls are TRBV29-1 and TRBJ1-2; no clear D gene. This CDR3 has 10 residues. CDR1 and CDR2 from the germline V gene are SQVTM and ANQGSEA. The V gene lost 4 bases and the J gene lost 8 bases, with 8 bases spanning the gap. The CDR3 loop reads CSVGSGGYTF. The CDR3 bases are TGCAGCGTTGGGTCTGGAGGCTACACCTTC.

The chain couples TRBV29-1 to TRBJ1-2; D perhaps matches TRBD1 (5 bases). V was shortened by 4 bases and J by 4 bases, with 13 bases between the two germline ends. CDR1 is SQVTM, CDR2 ANQGSEA, per germline. There are 13 residues in the CDR3. This chain's CDR3 is CSVAGAAGYGYTF. The CDR3 DNA follows: TGCAGCGTTGCTGGGGCTGCCGGCTATGGCTACACCTTC. The whole variable domain, filled in from reference TRBV29-1 and TRBJ1-2, reads SAVISQKPSRDICQRGTSLTIQCQVDSQVTMMFWYRQQPGQSLTLIATANQGSEATYESGFVIDKFPISRPNLTFSTLTVSNMSPEDSSIYLCSVAGAAGYGYTFGSGTRLTVV.

This clonotype was observed a handful of times. The chain joins TRBV29-1 to TRBJ2-2; TRBD2 agrees at 7 bases. This CDR3 contains 13 residues. J lost 7 bases, V lost 7 bases, and 9 bases had no gene match. Germline V gene sequence: CDR1 SQVTM, CDR2 ANQGSEA. The CDR3 region has the DNA TGCAGCGCCGGGGTAGGGAGGGGCGGGGAGCTGTTTTTT. Its protein is CSAGVGRGGELFF.